A selection of T cell receptor beta chains follows, all from one sample in a study of blood T cell repertoires in COVID-19. The assay was immunoSEQ multiplex PCR, and TCRdb's table has in-frame clones only and misses some. In the table there are about 39,000 clones, about four fifths of which are singletons. The sequenced material came from peripheral blood. All receptors come from a man aged 55 to 70 in a cohort sampled during active COVID-19. CDR3s include the opening cysteine and the closing phenylalanine or tryptophan. D genes are given only for firm matches. Only part of the rows carry a size: once, few, many, or a class if the clone is expanded.

D gene	clone size	J gene	V gene	CDR3 DNA	CDR3 protein
TRBD1	.	TRBJ1-5	TRBV4-3	TGCGCCAGCAGCCAAGAACCACAGGGGCCGGGCAATCGGCAGCCCCAGCATTTT	CASSQEPQGPGNRQPQHF
.	.	TRBJ1-3	TRBV6-5	TGTGCCAGCACCCCGGCGCCAGGACTTGGAAACACCATATATTTT	CASTPAPGLGNTIYF
.	few	TRBJ2-6	TRBV28	TGTGCCAGCAGTCCCCCAGGGTCTGGGGCCAACGTCCTGACTTTC	CASSPPGSGANVLTF
TRBD2	.	TRBJ2-7	TRBV28	TGTGCCAGCAATCAGCGGGGGGGCCTCTACGAGCAGTACTTC	CASNQRGGLYEQYF
TRBD2	once	TRBJ2-2	TRBV18	TGTGCCAGCTCACCATTTAGCGGGGAGAACACCGGGGAGCTGTTTTTT	CASSPFSGENTGELFF
.	.	TRBJ1-2	TRBV28	TGTGCCAGCAGGGTCGGGAGCTATGGCTACACCTTC	CASRVGSYGYTF
TRBD1	.	TRBJ1-1	TRBV2	TGTGCCAGCAGTCTCGGGACAGAGAACACTGAAGCTTTCTTT	CASSLGTENTEAFF
TRBD1	.	TRBJ2-2	TRBV5-4	TGTGCCAGCAGCTTGGGGCAGGGGGTGGTCGGGGAGCTGTTTTTT	CASSLGQGVVGELFF
TRBD1	.	TRBJ2-7	TRBV9	TGTGCCAGCAGCTCCCGGGACAGCTCCTACGAGCAGTACTTC	CASSSRDSSYEQYF
TRBD1	.	TRBJ2-1	TRBV6-6	TGTGCCACCGAAGACAGGGAGCGACTTTACTACAATGAGCAGTTCTTC	CATEDRERLYYNEQFF
.	.	TRBJ2-7	TRBV3-1/TRBV3-2	TGCGCCAGCAGCGGTGCGTACGAGCAGTACTTC	CASSGAYEQYF
.	.	TRBJ1-1	TRBV7-2	TGTGCCAGCAGCTTAGTTCAGGGCGGGAACACTGAAGCTTTCTTT	CASSLVQGGNTEAFF
.	many	TRBJ1-4	TRBV11-2	TGTGCCAGCAGCTTAGATGGGGCCGGGGAAAAACTGTTTTTT	CASSLDGAGEKLFF
TRBD1	.	TRBJ1-2	TRBV6-5	TGTGCCAGCAGGTCACGACAGGGGGGCTACACCTTC	CASRSRQGGYTF
.	.	TRBJ2-7	TRBV5-6	TGTGCCAGCAGCTTACACAGCTCCTACGAGCAGTACTTC	CASSLHSSYEQYF
.	once	TRBJ1-4	TRBV7-6	TGTGCCAGCAGCCCAGAGGTCGGAGCTAATGAAAAACTGTTTTTT	CASSPEVGANEKLFF
.	.	TRBJ1-3	TRBV7-2	TGTGCCAGCAGCTTAGTTCACAGAGAAATCTCTGGAAACACCATATATTTT	CASSLVHREISGNTIYF
.	.	TRBJ1-1	TRBV21-1	TGTGCCAGCAGCCCGGGACAGGGGATTGGTATGAACACTGAAGCTTTCTTT	CASSPGQGIGMNTEAFF
.	.	TRBJ1-1	TRBV6-5	TGTGCCAGCAGTTCCCCGGTAGAAGCTTTCTTT	CASSSPVEAFF
.	.	TRBJ1-1	TRBV29-1	TGCAGCGTTGAAAAGTATGGGGGCGGGAACACTGAAGCTTTCTTT	CSVEKYGGGNTEAFF
TRBD2	.	TRBJ2-5	TRBV5-5	TGTGCCAGCAGCTTGGCCCCTAGCGGGGGACAAGAGACCCAGTACTTC	CASSLAPSGGQETQYF
TRBD2	.	TRBJ2-2	TRBV5-1	TGCGCCAGCAGCTCCCTAGCGGGAGGGCCGACCGGGGAGCTGTTTTTT	CASSSLAGGPTGELFF
.	.	TRBJ2-2	TRBV4-3	TGCGCCAGCAGCCAAGATGCGGGCACGAACACCGGGGAGCTGTTTTTT	CASSQDAGTNTGELFF
.	.	TRBJ2-3	TRBV27	TGTGCCAGCAGTTTCAGACCAGGGGATACGCAGTATTTT	CASSFRPGDTQYF
.	.	TRBJ1-1	TRBV7-2	TGTGCCAGCAGCTTTCACCAGTTGAACACTGAAGCTTTCTTT	CASSFHQLNTEAFF
.	.	TRBJ2-1	TRBV30	TGTGCCTGGAGTACCCCTCAAAGCGGGACATACAATGAGCAGTTCTTC	CAWSTPQSGTYNEQFF
TRBD1	.	TRBJ2-1	TRBV4-1	TGCGCCAGCAGCCAAGCCACCGGGACAGCCGACTACAATGAGCAGTTCTTC	CASSQATGTADYNEQFF
TRBD1	.	TRBJ2-1	TRBV5-1	TGCGCCAGCAGCTTGGCGGCAGGGGGCTACAATGAGCAGTTCTTC	CASSLAAGGYNEQFF
.	.	TRBJ1-4	TRBV14	TGTGCCAGCAGCCAGGCGGGACTGACTAATGAAAAACTGTTTTTT	CASSQAGLTNEKLFF
TRBD2	.	TRBJ2-1	TRBV30	TGTGCCTGGAGTGTAGGGCGGGAGTTCCCCTACAATGAGCAGTTCTTC	CAWSVGREFPYNEQFF
TRBD1	.	TRBJ1-2	TRBV28	TGTGCCAGCAGTTGGTCTAGACAGGGAAATGGCTACACCTTC	CASSWSRQGNGYTF
.	few	TRBJ2-7	TRBV4-1	TGCGCCAGCAGCCAGGCGACTGTCGGCGGGCAGTACTTC	CASSQATVGGQYF
.	large	TRBJ2-2	TRBV15	TGTGCCACCAGCGGGCACACCACCGGGGAGCTGTTTTTT	CATSGHTTGELFF
TRBD2	.	TRBJ2-1	TRBV24-1	TGTGCCACCAGTGACAACCAGGGACTAGTGGCTGAGCAGTTCTTC	CATSDNQGLVAEQFF
.	.	TRBJ2-7	TRBV7-8	TGTGCCAGCAGTTGGACTGACGACTCCGAGCAGTACTTC	CASSWTDDSEQYF
TRBD1	once	TRBJ1-2	TRBV19	TGTGCCAGTAGGACTACAGGGGGCCCCCGAGGCTACACCTTC	CASRTTGGPRGYTF
TRBD1	.	TRBJ1-4	TRBV28	TGTGCCAGCAGATTCACAGGGGGGAATGAAAAACTGTTTTTT	CASRFTGGNEKLFF
TRBD1	.	TRBJ2-7	TRBV4-1	TGCGCCAGCAGCCAGGGACAGGGTGCCTACGAGCAGTACTTC	CASSQGQGAYEQYF
TRBD1	.	TRBJ2-7	TRBV12-5	TGTGCTAGTGGTTTGATCACGGGACAGGGGGCGCACGAGCAGTACTTC	CASGLITGQGAHEQYF
.	once	TRBJ2-7	TRBV7-9	TGTGCCAGCAGCTTAAGCCAGAGAGGCTCCGAGCAGTACTTC	CASSLSQRGSEQYF
.	.	TRBJ2-5	TRBV18	TGTGCCAGCTCATTCCAGACAGGCCGATGGCGGGAGACCCAGTACTTC	CASSFQTGRWRETQYF
.	.	TRBJ1-5	TRBV7-8	TGTGCCAGCAGCTTAGGGGACATCTATCAGCCCCAGCATTTT	CASSLGDIYQPQHF